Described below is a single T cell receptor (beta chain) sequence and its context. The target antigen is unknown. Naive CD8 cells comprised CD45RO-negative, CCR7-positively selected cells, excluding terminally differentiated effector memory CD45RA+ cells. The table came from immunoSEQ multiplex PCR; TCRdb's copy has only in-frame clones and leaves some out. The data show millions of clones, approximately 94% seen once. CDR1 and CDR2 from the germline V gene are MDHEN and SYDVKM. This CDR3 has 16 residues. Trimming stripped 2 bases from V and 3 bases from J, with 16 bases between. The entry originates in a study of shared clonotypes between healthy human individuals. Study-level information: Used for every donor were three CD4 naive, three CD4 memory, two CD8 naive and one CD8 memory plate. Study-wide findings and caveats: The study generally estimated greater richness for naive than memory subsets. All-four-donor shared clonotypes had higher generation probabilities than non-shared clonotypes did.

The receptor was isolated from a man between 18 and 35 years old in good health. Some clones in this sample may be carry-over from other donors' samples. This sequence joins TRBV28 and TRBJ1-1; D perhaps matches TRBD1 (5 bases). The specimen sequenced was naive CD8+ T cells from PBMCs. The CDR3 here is CASSLRGGALDTEAFF. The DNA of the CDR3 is TGTGCCAGCAGTTTAAGAGGCGGGGCCCTTGACACTGAAGCTTTCTTT.